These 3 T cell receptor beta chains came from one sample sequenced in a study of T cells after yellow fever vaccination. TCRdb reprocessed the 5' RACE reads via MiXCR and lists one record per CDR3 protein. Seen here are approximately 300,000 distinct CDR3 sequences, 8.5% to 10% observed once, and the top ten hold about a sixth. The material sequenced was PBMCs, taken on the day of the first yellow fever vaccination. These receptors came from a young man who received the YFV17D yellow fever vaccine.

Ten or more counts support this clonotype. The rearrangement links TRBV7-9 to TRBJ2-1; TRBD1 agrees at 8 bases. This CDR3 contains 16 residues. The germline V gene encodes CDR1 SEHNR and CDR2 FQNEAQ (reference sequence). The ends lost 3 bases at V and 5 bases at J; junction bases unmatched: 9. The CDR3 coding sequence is TGTGCCAGCAGCTTGGGGCGGACAGGGCCGCACAATGAGCAGTTCTTC. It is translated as CASSLGRTGPHNEQFF.

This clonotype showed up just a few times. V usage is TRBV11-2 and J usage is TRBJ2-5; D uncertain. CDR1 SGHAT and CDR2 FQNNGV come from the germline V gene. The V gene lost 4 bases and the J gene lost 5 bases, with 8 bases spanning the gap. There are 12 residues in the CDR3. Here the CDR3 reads CASSSPGETQYF. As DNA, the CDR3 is TGTGCCAGCAGCTCCCCCGGGGAGACCCAGTACTTC.

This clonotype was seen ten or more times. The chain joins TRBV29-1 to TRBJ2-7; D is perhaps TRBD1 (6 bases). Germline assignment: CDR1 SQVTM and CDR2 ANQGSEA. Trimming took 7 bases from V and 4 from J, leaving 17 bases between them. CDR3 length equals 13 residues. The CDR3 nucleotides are TGCAGCGCAGAGGTCGGCAGGGGTTACGAGCAGTACTTC. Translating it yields CSAEVGRGYEQYF.